A selection of T cell receptor beta chains follows, all from one sample in a study of cytomegalovirus exposure and HLA in healthy donors. Profiled with immunoSEQ multiplex PCR; TCRdb holds only in-frame clones, not every one. Here the sample spans about 130,000 clones, roughly 75% being singletons. The sequenced sample consisted of PBMCs. The origin of the receptors is a female donor in good health and CMV-seronegative. CDR3s leave out the opening cysteine and the closing phenylalanine or tryptophan.

V gene	J gene	CDR3 protein
TRBV27	TRBJ1-5	ASEITPKAPQH
TRBV2	TRBJ1-6	ASSKDRGVNSPLH
TRBV6-1	TRBJ2-1	ASSEWWTGYSYNEQF
TRBV7-9	TRBJ2-7	ATKTENSYEQY
TRBV2	TRBJ1-2	ASRQGPGMNYGYT
TRBV9	TRBJ2-5	ASSVEGDATETQY
TRBV7-9	TRBJ2-7	ASTSGRRNEQY
TRBV9	TRBJ1-1	ASSYSGGPNTEAF
TRBV5-1	TRBJ2-7	ASSLAGGRQY
TRBV27	TRBJ2-2	ATMTMWTGGENTGELF
TRBV7-6	TRBJ2-3	ASSLGTSGGSTDTQY
TRBV5-4	TRBJ2-1	ASSLLAGGQQEQF
TRBV5-8	TRBJ2-1	ASSLGQATYNEQF
TRBV2	TRBJ2-1	ASSPTGNEQF
TRBV2	TRBJ1-1	ASRENRGNTEAF
TRBV28	TRBJ2-3	ASNEDSTDTQY
TRBV7-3	TRBJ2-1	ASSLLRGSYNEQF
TRBV6-1	TRBJ2-5	ASSEYRQETQY
TRBV10-1	TRBJ2-3	ASSAGGGSDTQY
TRBV6-5	TRBJ1-2	ASSYSYGTGFAGYT
TRBV6-6	TRBJ1-6	ASRTTGLNSPLH
TRBV5-8	TRBJ2-4	ATLAELAKNSQY
TRBV14	TRBJ2-1	ASSQEGRGPLYNEQF
TRBV27	TRBJ2-1	ASSQGLTYNEQF
TRBV11-2	TRBJ2-1	ASSLTAGGRYNEQF
TRBV30	TRBJ1-5	AWSAGTLNSNQPQH
TRBV6-5	TRBJ2-7	ASSYRTHVIYEQY
TRBV5-6	TRBJ1-2	ASSLNRLPNGYT
TRBV25-1	.	ASSSGTSGRALYEQY
TRBV5-8	TRBJ2-7	ASSSDLRSSYEQY
TRBV9	TRBJ2-6	ASSVGEGGPYFDGANVLT
TRBV18	TRBJ1-1	ASSADRANTEAF
TRBV10-3	TRBJ1-1	AISAPGGNTEAF
TRBV6-1	TRBJ2-7	ASSENRAVNEQY
TRBV27	TRBJ2-6	ASSLWAPGGLAGGLSGANVLT
TRBV7-9	TRBJ1-1	ASSIRQGGEAF
TRBV9	TRBJ2-1	ASSVGGGSYNEQF
TRBV5-1	TRBJ1-1	ASSLGQNEAF
TRBV10-2	TRBJ2-4	ASNGGVAKNIQY
TRBV2	TRBJ2-3	ASSPQGLGTDTQY
TRBV2	TRBJ2-5	ASSGRGPEETQY
TRBV5-1	TRBJ2-7	ASSFVGGDRSIPNYEQY
TRBV4-2	TRBJ2-1	ASSRGRASSNEQF
TRBV18	TRBJ2-1	ASSPPRGQYSLFSYNEQF
TRBV21-1	TRBJ2-7	ASSLQLEQY
TRBV7-8	TRBJ2-4	ASSPLGNLSPKNSQY
TRBV11-2	TRBJ2-1	ARWDRGLAGAYNEQF
TRBV7-9	TRBJ1-2	ASSSPDRTANYGYT
TRBV4-1	TRBJ2-1	ASRQAGGQNEQF